The entry below gives a single TCR beta chain sequence along with its context. This specimen comes from a study of blood T cell repertoires in COVID-19. As for the study in general: The United States, Italy and Spain provided the acute and convalescent COVID-19 samples. T cells, B-cell-depleted T cells, or PBMCs supplied cDNA or gDNA.

As handled by the study authors: Cell counts per sample came from amplifying reference gene primers. Produced via immunoSEQ multiplex PCR; TCRdb's table is partial and in-frame only. The V and J calls and clone size are taken from that table; D and trimming were inferred from the DNA. In the table there are 180,000 or so clones, approximately 87% of which are singletons. Germline CDR1 and CDR2: LNHDA and SQIVND (reference sequence). The CDR3 is made up of 16 amino acids. V was clipped by 2 bases and J by 0 bases, with 11 bases between them. The TCR originated in a man between 35 and 55 years old with active or convalescent COVID-19. The rearrangement links TRBV19 to TRBJ1-5; D is unclear. The source material was peripheral blood. CDR3 coding DNA: TGTGCCAGTAGTATAAATCCCGCGAGTAGCAATCAGCCCCAGCATTTT. This encodes CASSINPASSNQPQHF.